The text below deals with one T cell receptor (beta chain). CDR3 length: 15 amino acids. Germline V gene lookup returns CDR1 KGHDR and CDR2 SFDVKD. The V and J ends lost 6 bases and 6 bases, in that order; junction bases with no gene match: 9. It was with random hexamers that about 0.45 to 1 ug RNA was reverse transcribed. TCRdb re-derived calls from the immunoSEQ multiplex PCR reads in MiXCR, one entry per CDR3 protein. The sample comprises about 200,000 distinct CDR3 sequences, over 90% of which are singletons, and approximately 0.093% rests with the top ten. Sequencing targeted TCR beta in blood CD8+ and CD4+ T cells. These data belong to a study of CD8 T cells in Susac syndrome.

Material for sequencing was CD4+ T cells from PBMCs. The chain has TRBV24-1 and TRBJ2-1; 8 positions match TRBD2. This TCR came from a human donor with multiple sclerosis. CDR3 DNA sequence: TGTGCCACCAGTAATCCGGGAGGGCCGGGCAATGAGCAGTTCTTC. Its protein is CATSNPGGPGNEQFF.